This T cell receptor beta chain was identified during a study of CD8 T cells in ankylosing spondylitis. Study-wide results and limits: About 8 highly homologous variants made up a TCR beta motif, and this motif appeared characteristic of ankylosing spondylitis blood. Reportedly, matched ankylosing spondylitis synovial fluid was significantly enriched for disease-linked clones.

The table lists this clonotype with many counts. Its antigen is not identified. Libraries of TCR beta came from quantitative 5'-RACE with molecular barcodes. One entry per CDR3 protein, called by TCRdb with MiXCR from the 5' RACE reads. Of about 500,000 distinct CDR3 sequences in the sample, less than 6% were seen once. Sequenced material: blood, either unsorted or a sorted T cell fraction (not recorded which). This TCR derives from a male donor with ankylosing spondylitis.

Here the CDR3 reads CASSWDHPRYQETQYF. The CDR3 DNA reads as TGTGCCAGCAGTTGGGACCACCCTCGGTACCAAGAGACCCAGTACTTC. V gene TRBV2 combines with J gene TRBJ2-5; D may match TRBD1 or TRBD2 (5 bases each). Trimming removed 5 bases from V and 0 bases from J, with 16 bases in between. Germline V lookup: CDR1 SNHLY, CDR2 FYNNEI. This CDR3 has 16 amino acids.